Below are 3 T cell receptor beta chains sequenced from a single sample in a study of blood T cell repertoires in COVID-19. Clones were read by immunoSEQ multiplex PCR, and TCRdb kept only the in-frame ones, dropping some. The sample shows more than 200,000 clones, around 78% of them seen only once. The sequencing input was peripheral blood. These receptors all come from a woman aged 70 to 79 with active or convalescent COVID-19.

The genes are TRBV27 and TRBJ2-5; 11 positions agree with TRBD2. V lost 6 bases, J lost 4 bases, and 10 bases stayed unmatched. This CDR3 is built from 16 residues. Germline V gene sequence: CDR1 MNHEY, CDR2 SMNVEV (reference sequence). The CDR3 loop is CASSPGTSGGVETQYF. DNA of the CDR3: TGTGCCAGCAGCCCCGGGACTAGCGGAGGGGTAGAGACCCAGTACTTC.

This sequence joins TRBV2 and TRBJ2-7; D is perhaps TRBD1 (5 bases). This CDR3 has 16 residues. The V end was cut by 4 bases, the J end by 3 bases, with 19 bases between. In germline, CDR1 is SNHLY, CDR2 FYNNEI. In nucleotides, the CDR3 is TGTGCCAGCAGTGGGGGTTTCTCGACAGCCTACTACGAGCAGTACTTC. Amino acid sequence: CASSGGFSTAYYEQYF.

The rearrangement joins TRBV6-5 to TRBJ2-5, with 8 bases aligning to TRBD1. The CDR3 length is 13 residues. V lost 5 bases, J lost 7 bases, and 6 bases stayed unmatched. Germline CDR1 MNHEY, CDR2 SVGAGI. The chain's CDR3 is CASSTGGRLTQYF. The CDR3 region has the DNA TGTGCCAGCAGTACAGGGGGGCGGCTGACCCAGTACTTC.